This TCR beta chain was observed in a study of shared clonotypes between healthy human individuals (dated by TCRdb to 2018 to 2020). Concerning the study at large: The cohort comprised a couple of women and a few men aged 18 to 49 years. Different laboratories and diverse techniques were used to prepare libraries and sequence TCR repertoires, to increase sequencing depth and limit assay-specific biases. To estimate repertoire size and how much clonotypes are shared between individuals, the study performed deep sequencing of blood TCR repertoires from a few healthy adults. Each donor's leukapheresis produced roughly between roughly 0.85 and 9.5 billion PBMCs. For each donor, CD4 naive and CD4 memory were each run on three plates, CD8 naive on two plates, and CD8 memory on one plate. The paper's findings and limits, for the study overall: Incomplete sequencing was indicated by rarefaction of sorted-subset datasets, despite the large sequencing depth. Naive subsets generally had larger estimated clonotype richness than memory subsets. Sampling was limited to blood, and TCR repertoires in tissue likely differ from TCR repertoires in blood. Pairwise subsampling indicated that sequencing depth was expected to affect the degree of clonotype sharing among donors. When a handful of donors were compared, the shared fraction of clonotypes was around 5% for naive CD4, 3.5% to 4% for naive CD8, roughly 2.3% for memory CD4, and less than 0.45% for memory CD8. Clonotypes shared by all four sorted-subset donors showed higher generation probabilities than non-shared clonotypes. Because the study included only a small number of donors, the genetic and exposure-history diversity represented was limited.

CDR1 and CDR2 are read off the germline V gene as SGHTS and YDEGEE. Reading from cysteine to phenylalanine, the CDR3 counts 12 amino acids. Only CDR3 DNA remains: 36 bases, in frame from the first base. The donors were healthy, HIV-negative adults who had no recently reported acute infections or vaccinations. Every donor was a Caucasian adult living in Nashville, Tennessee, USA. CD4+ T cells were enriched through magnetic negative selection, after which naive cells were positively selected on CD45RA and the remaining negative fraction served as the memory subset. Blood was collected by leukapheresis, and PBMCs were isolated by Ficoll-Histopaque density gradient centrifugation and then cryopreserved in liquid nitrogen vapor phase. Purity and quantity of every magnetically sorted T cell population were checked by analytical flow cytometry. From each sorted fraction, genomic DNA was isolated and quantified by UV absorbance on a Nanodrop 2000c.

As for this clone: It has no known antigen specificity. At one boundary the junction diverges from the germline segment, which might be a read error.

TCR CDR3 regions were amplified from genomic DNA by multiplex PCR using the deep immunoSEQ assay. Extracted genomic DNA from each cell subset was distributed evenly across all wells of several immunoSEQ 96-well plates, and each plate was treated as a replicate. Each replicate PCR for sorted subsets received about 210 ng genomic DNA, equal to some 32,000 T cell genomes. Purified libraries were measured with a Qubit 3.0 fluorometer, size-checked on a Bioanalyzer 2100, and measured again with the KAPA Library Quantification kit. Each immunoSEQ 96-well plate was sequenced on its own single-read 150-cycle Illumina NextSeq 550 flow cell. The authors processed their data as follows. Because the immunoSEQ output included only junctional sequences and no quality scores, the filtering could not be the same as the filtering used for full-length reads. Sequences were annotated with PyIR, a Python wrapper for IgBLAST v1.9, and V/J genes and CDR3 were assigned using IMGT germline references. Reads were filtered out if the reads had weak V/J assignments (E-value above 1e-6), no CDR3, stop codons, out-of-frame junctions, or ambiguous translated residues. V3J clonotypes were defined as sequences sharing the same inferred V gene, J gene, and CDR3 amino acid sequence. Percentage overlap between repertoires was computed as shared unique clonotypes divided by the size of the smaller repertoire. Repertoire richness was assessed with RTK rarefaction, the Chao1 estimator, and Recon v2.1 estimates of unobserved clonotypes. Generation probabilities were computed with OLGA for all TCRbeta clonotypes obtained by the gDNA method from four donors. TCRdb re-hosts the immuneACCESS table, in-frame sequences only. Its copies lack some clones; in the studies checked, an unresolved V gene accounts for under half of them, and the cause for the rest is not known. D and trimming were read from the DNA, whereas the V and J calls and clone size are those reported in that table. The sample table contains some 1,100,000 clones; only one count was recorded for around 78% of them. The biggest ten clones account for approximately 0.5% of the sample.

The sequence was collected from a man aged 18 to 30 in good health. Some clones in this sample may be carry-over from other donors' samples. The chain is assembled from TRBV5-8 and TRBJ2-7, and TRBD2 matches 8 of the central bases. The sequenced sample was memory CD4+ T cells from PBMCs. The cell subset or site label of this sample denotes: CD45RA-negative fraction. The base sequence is TGTGCCAGCAGCTTGAGCCTAGCGGGTATGAACTTC. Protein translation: CASSLSLAGMNF.